This TCR beta chain was found in a study of blood T cells in healthy people across ages. The CDR3 loop spans 15 amino acids. Germline V gene sequence: CDR1 SGHVS, CDR2 FQNEAQ. PCR was performed a second time for about 6 to 11 cycles using a sample-barcoded 5' primer and a J-beta primer mix. TCRdb re-called the 5' RACE reads through MiXCR, storing one row per CDR3 protein. The data show hundreds of thousands of distinct CDR3 sequences, with around 54% seen just once and approximately 37% held by the top ten. The receptor comes from a man aged 55 to 69 in good health. The chain employs TRBV7-8 and TRBJ2-7, with D perhaps TRBD1 (6 bases). The tail of the sequence fits TRBJ2-5 better, so the J call may be wrong. Sequenced sample: blood. This chain's CDR3 is CASSYIQGLSETQYF. DNA of the CDR3: TGTGCCAGCAGCTATATACAGGGTTTATCAGAGACCCAGTACTTC.